What follows are 5 T cell receptor beta chains derived from one specimen sequenced in a study of blood T cell repertoires in COVID-19. The table came from immunoSEQ multiplex PCR; TCRdb's copy has only in-frame clones and leaves some out. This sample yields some 60,000 clones, of which roughly 71% are seen a single time; approximately 30% belongs to the top ten. The material sequenced was peripheral blood. These receptors originate from a human donor in a cohort sampled during active COVID-19.

V is TRBV7-2 and J is TRBJ2-2; D remains unclear. The CDR3 extends over 15 amino acids. CDR1 and CDR2 from the germline V gene are SGHTA and FQGNSA. Trimming pared 2 bases from V and 2 bases from J, leaving 9 bases between. This CDR3 reads CASSLYYSNTGELFF. The CDR3 DNA reads as TGTGCCAGCAGCTTATACTACTCTAACACCGGGGAGCTGTTTTTT. Supplemented by reference TRBV7-2 and TRBJ2-2, the full variable domain reads GAGVSQSPSNKVTEKGKDVELRCDPISGHTALYWYRQSLGQGLEFLIYFQGNSAPDKSGLPSDRFSAERTGGSVSTLTIQRTQQEDSAVYLCASSLYYSNTGELFFGEGSRLTVL.

This clone came up a few times. CDR3 coding DNA: TGTGCCAGCAGTCCACACAGAGGGGGCTCCTACGAGCAGTACTTC. This translates into CASSPHRGGSYEQYF. The chain couples TRBV28 to TRBJ2-7, with D perhaps matching TRBD1 (6 bases). Trimming took off 5 bases at V and 0 bases at J, with 14 bases between the two ends. The CDR3 length is 15 residues. Per the germline V gene, CDR1 is MDHEN and CDR2 is SYDVKM.

This clone showed up just a few times. This chain links TRBV3-1 (or the pseudogene TRBV3-2) with TRBJ2-7, with 7 positions matching TRBD2. The J segment lost 4 bases and the V segment lost 4 bases, leaving 7 bases of the junction unmatched. Germline CDR1 is LGHDT and CDR2 is YNNKEL (reference sequence). CDR3 size: 14 residues. Written as DNA, the CDR3 is TGTGCCAGCAGCCTGGGCGGGAGTAGGTACGAGCAGTACTTC. Translating it yields CASSLGGSRYEQYF.

This clone has a handful of counts. As DNA, the CDR3 is TGTGCCAGCAGCCCAGGGGGAGGTGGCGGCTACACCTTC. The encoded protein is CASSPGGGGGYTF. The chain has TRBV6-4 and TRBJ1-2, with TRBD1 matching 7 bases. Germline V gene lookup returns CDR1 MRHNA and CDR2 SNTAGT. This CDR3 has 13 residues. Trimming cost V 6 bases and J 8 bases; bases outside gene matches: 9.

The rearrangement uses TRBV4-1 and TRBJ2-6; possibly TRBD1 for D (6 bases). Germline loops: CDR1 MGHRA, CDR2 YSYEKL. V gave up 3 bases and J gave up 0 bases, with 15 bases separating them. CDR3 length equals 18 residues. Here the CDR3 reads CASSQRTVLNSGANVLTF. CDR3 nucleotide sequence: TGCGCCAGCAGCCAGAGGACAGTATTAAACTCTGGGGCCAACGTCCTGACTTTC.